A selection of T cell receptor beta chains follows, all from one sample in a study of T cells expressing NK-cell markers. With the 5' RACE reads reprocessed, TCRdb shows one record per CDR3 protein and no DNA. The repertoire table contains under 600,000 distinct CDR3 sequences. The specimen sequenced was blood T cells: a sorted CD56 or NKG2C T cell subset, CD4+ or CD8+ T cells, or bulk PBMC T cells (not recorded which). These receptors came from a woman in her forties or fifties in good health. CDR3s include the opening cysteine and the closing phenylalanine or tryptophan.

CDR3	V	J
CASSKLADTDTQYF	TRBV5-1	TRBJ2-3
CASSLSGTGGIDTIYF	TRBV28	TRBJ1-3
CASSHQDWGNEQFF	TRBV4-1	TRBJ2-1
CASRLAGVADTQYF	TRBV11-1	TRBJ2-3
CASSLRGNLAGETQYF	TRBV4-1	TRBJ2-5
CSVERQGAGYTF	TRBV29-1	TRBJ1-2
CASSTRTRSNTGELFF	TRBV7-9	TRBJ2-2
CASSLPSPGQGSFGLAGLEQYF	TRBV5-1	TRBJ2-7
CASSGGREGQNEQFF	TRBV6-2/TRBV6-3	TRBJ2-1
CSTKGLAYNEQFF	TRBV29-1	TRBJ2-1
CSETSGSGETQYF	TRBV29-1	TRBJ2-5
CASRRGSYGYTF	TRBV2	TRBJ1-2
CASSLVGGPLNEQFF	TRBV7-9	TRBJ2-1
CASRSPMNTGELFF	TRBV10-2	TRBJ2-2
CASSEPGNSPLHF	TRBV4-1	TRBJ1-6
CASSQDPGQSYTF	TRBV6-2/TRBV6-3	TRBJ1-2
CSARELSTSYNEQFF	TRBV20-1	TRBJ2-1